This T cell receptor (beta chain) is drawn from a study of siplizumab effects on memory and regulatory T cells (dated by TCRdb to between 2018 and 2021). Regarding the study in general: The effect of the anti-CD2 antibody siplizumab on alloreactive T-cell subsets was examined in allogeneic mixed lymphocyte reactions constructed from human PBMCs.

Sorted unstimulated T cells, along with proliferating T cells recovered from mixed lymphocyte reactions, underwent TCRbeta CDR3 sequencing. Fresh whole blood from nine to ten HLA-typed healthy donors was used as the source from which PBMCs were isolated. To map where alloreactive clones came from, unstimulated CD4+ non-regulatory T cells were FACS-sorted. The V end loses 7 bases and the J end loses 4 bases, and a stretch of 13 bases separates them. The CDR3 numbers 13 residues from cysteine through phenylalanine. The entry retains the CDR3 DNA only, 39 bases that are in frame from base 1. The germline V gene (reference sequence) specifies LNHDA as CDR1 and SQIVND as CDR2. Turning to this clone: Its antigen specificity is not known. No base-level quality is on record; no much larger clone is a single base apart.

Study-wide conclusions, independent of this receptor: About 80-96% of proliferating CD4+ or CD8+ clones could not be given a naive or memory phenotype. Siplizumab significantly lowered the cumulative frequency of alloreactive sequences that could be traced to unstimulated CD4+ memory T cells. Among mappable alloreactive CD4+ clones, an average Treg-derived fraction of approximately 73% was observed with siplizumab, compared with around 28% in control reactions. Unstimulated naive T cells appeared more diverse than memory T cells, and naive cells seemed to contribute substantially to the alloresponse. Because sequences at frequencies below about 10^-5 were poorly captured, only a minor fraction of alloreactive clones could be mapped back to unstimulated subsets. No functional confirmation was obtained for the suppressive function of proliferating Tregs from siplizumab cultures.

The library was made by the immunoSEQ multiplex PCR assay. Each sample had 85,000 to 100,000 TCR templates assayed by the deep sequencing platform. Genomic DNA extracted from sorted T cells was the material used for TCRbeta CDR3 sequencing. The paper's processing steps were these. The R programming language was used for the clonal analysis of the TCRbeta CDR3 data. Unstimulated samples were compared with post-reaction CFSE-low samples to define alloreactive CD4+ and CD8+ clones. Alloreactive CD4+ clones were assigned to regulatory or non-regulatory origin by matching sequences to sorted unstimulated Treg and non-Treg repertoires. TCRdb provides this immuneACCESS table in a form limited to in-frame rearrangements. Some clones are lacking; in checked studies, under half of them reflect an unresolved V gene, and why the rest are absent is not known. V, J and clone size were drawn from that table, and D and trimming were deduced from the DNA. The sample table contains under 95,000 clones; only one count was recorded for 90% to 95% of them. The ten largest clonotypes hold around 0.31% of the sample.

The source material was non-Treg CD4+ T cells sorted from blood. The cell subset or site label for this specimen denotes: FACS-sorted unstimulated CD4+ non-regulatory T cells. The chain was built from TRBV19 and TRBJ1-2, with no confidently assigned D gene. This TCR was sampled from a human donor in good health. CDR3 reads: CASKRVGPYGYTF. The DNA is TGTGCCAGTAAGCGAGTGGGTCCCTATGGCTACACCTTC.